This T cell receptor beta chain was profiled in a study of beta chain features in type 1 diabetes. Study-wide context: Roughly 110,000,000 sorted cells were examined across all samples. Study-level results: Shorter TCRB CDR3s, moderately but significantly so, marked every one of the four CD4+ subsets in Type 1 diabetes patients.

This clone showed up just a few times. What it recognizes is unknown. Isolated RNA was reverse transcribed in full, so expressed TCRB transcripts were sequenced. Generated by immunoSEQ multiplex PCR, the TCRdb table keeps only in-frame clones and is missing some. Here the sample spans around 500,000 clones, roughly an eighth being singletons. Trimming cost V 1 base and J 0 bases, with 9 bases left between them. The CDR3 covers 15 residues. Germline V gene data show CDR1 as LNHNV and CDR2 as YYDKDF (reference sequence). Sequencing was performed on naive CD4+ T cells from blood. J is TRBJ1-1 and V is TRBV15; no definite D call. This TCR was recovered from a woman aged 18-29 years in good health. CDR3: CATSRGWALNTEAFF. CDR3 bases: TGTGCCACCAGCAGAGGATGGGCGTTGAACACTGAAGCTTTCTTT. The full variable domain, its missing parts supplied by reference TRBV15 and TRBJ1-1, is DAMVIQNPRYQVTQFGKPVTLSCSQTLNHNVMYWYQQKSSQAPKLLFHYYDKDFNNEADTPDNFQSRRPNTSFCFLDIRSPGLGDTAMYLCATSRGWALNTEAFFGQGTRLTVV.